Below, one TCR beta chain is given with its context. At least ten counts were recorded for this clonotype. No antigen is known for it. No base quality information exists; no much larger clone differs at one position. The sample comes from a study of T cells in Graves' hyperthyroidism and ophthalmopathy (dated by TCRdb to about 2019). Regarding the study in general: Peripheral blood samples were taken at the time of initial diagnosis, prior to any treatment. TCR V-J signatures able to tell the groups apart were searched for in a discovery cohort of 90 to 100 patients, of whom roughly 42 had Graves' ophthalmopathy and 57 had stable Graves' hyperthyroidism. Prospective prediction of ophthalmopathy was tested in an independent validation cohort of 18 to 20 hyperthyroidism patients and 15 to 17 patients who later progressed to ophthalmopathy. The 100 or so discovery patients were randomly split 7:3 into training and test sets. In several Graves' hyperthyroidism patients, the study also compared T-cell repertoires from thyroid tissue with T-cell repertoires from blood. Once sampling was done, hyperthyroidism patients were given methimazole at a starting dose of 30 mg daily, whereas ophthalmopathy patients were given high-dose intravenous methylprednisolone. TCR Vbeta CDR3 sequencing of roughly 140 peripheral blood samples (over 40 ophthalmopathy, 75 or so hyperthyroidism and around 17 progressor patients) is reported in the paper. Overall study outcomes, separate from this receptor: In cross-validation, a model built on a 13 V-J signature told ophthalmopathy apart from stable hyperthyroidism with less than 90% sensitivity and around 83% specificity, and in testing the same model reached 80%/75%. Most expanded thyroid clonotypes (frequency above 0.001) were also detected in blood, a finding suggesting that blood repertoires may reflect thyroid immune responses. Sample size was not statistically predetermined, and blinding of investigators to group allocation was not performed. In validation, progression to ophthalmopathy was predicted by the model with nearly 71% sensitivity and 72% to 85% specificity, a median of roughly 6.4 months before onset.

Stable Graves' hyperthyroidism was defined as no progression to ophthalmopathy during 18 months of follow-up. Hyperthyroidism patients were newly diagnosed, with disease duration under 2 months, and aged 18 to 65 years. Patients with uncontrolled infections, other autoimmune diseases, pregnancy or lactation were excluded. Diagnoses were established on the basis of clinical symptoms, serum thyroxine and TRAb, thyroid ultrasound, and orbital computed tomography. PBMCs were isolated from 10 ml of fresh peripheral blood by Ficoll-Paque density gradient centrifugation. Total RNA was extracted using Trizol reagent, and RNA quality was assessed on an Agilent 2100 Bioanalyzer. TCR beta CDR3 regions were amplified from RNA transcripts. The TCR CDR3 was subjected to a first round of RT-PCR using the HTBI primer set and the Qiagen OneStep RT-PCR kit. A second multiplex PCR round built the libraries, followed by size selection and purification. The libraries were sequenced on an Illumina HiSeq2000 using paired-end 100 bp reads. Under the source paper's analysis protocol: SOAPnuke was used to process the raw data, with reads discarded if the reads contained adapters or uncalled bases, had a mean Phred below 15, or lacked an exact constant-primer or identifier match. High-quality paired reads were merged using COPE v1.2.5, and each unique nucleotide sequence was defined as a clonotype. MiTCR v1.1 was used to align clonotypes to the IMGT TRBV, TRBD and TRBJ reference segments. The analysis was restricted to V-J combinations with a frequency above 0.0001, which together covered approximately 99% of the repertoires. The TCS score was defined as the ratio of F50 (clonal expansion) to E x V (chaos), calculated using BLOSUM62-based TCRdist between CDR3 peptides within each V-J. Welch's t-statistics and random forest reduced 514 V-J features to 13, which were used in a naive Bayes classifier (R e1071). TCRdb ran its own pipeline on the public reads, namely fastp trimming at Q25 and MiXCR clone calling, and kept in-frame beta chains. Each CDR3 protein appears once, grouped with its most common genes and DNA. TCRdb's processing, not the study's, gives the V and J calls here. The sample contains a few hundred thousand distinct CDR3 sequences, approximately 15% of them found a single time. Less than 20% of the sample goes to the ten largest clones.

This clonotype was obtained from a woman in her late teens or twenties with Graves' hyperthyroidism. Sample: blood.

The nucleotide sequence is TGTGCCAGCAGCCTTACCGACAGGTCCTACGAGCAGTACGTC. The encoded protein is CASSLTDRSYEQYV. The sequence is built from TRBV13 and TRBJ2-7; a tentative D call is TRBD1 (6 bases match). The germline V gene (reference sequence) supplies CDR1 PRHDT and CDR2 FYEKMQ. V sheds 5 bases and J sheds 1 base, leaving 12 bases between their ends. From cysteine to valine, the CDR3 is 14 amino acids long. The read is trimmed to its CDR3 DNA, 42 bases read in frame from base 1.